The 14 T cell receptor beta chains listed next were all sequenced from one sample in a study of cytomegalovirus exposure and HLA in healthy donors (dated by TCRdb to the late 2010s). The method behind the library was the immunoSEQ multiplex PCR assay. The multiplex PCR relied on a mix of 60 forward primers for TCR Vbeta segments and 13 reverse primers for TCR Jbeta segments. Here the immuneACCESS table is served through TCRdb, limited to in-frame sequences with V and J called. Missing clones are a known gap in these copies; in checked studies unresolved V genes cover under half, and the rest lacks a known reason. The sample data list around 140,000 clones, and about four fifths of these were observed just once. The top ten clones comprise 0.85% to 1.4% of the sample. What was sequenced was PBMCs. These receptor sequences come from a male donor in good health and CMV-seronegative.

V and J are TRBV27 and TRBJ2-1, with 9 bases fitting TRBD1. The trim removed 3 bases at V and 12 bases at J, leaving 9 bases unmatched. The CDR3 spans 14 residues. The germline V gene has CDR1 MNHEY and CDR2 SMNVEV (reference sequence). The CDR3 DNA follows: TGTGCCAGCAGTTTGGGGACAGGGATAATGGGGCAGTTCTTC. It codes for CASSLGTGIMGQFF.

This clone has more than one count but fewer than ten. V gene TRBV2 combines with J gene TRBJ1-5; TRBD1 might be the D (6 bases). Trimming shortened V by 4 bases and J by 5 bases, and 9 bases separated the two germline ends. From germline, CDR1 is SNHLY and CDR2 FYNNEI. CDR3 length: 13 residues. The CDR3: CASSADSDQPQHF. The CDR3, as DNA: TGTGCCAGCAGTGCGGACAGCGATCAGCCCCAGCATTTT.

V usage is TRBV27 and J usage is TRBJ2-3; TRBD1 aligns across 9 bases. Germline assignment: CDR1 MNHEY and CDR2 SMNVEV (reference sequence). CDR3 length: 15 amino acids. The trim removed 5 bases at V and 6 bases at J, leaving 9 bases unmatched. CDR3: CASSTQGAGSDTQYF. The CDR3 DNA reads as TGTGCCAGCAGTACACAGGGGGCGGGCTCGGATACGCAGTATTTT.

V is TRBV30 and J is TRBJ2-7; 10 nucleotides agree with TRBD2. The CDR3 is made up of 13 amino acids. V lost 6 bases, J lost 4 bases, and 6 bases stayed unmatched. Germline V lookup: CDR1 GTSNPN, CDR2 SVGIG (reference sequence). CDR3 amino acids: CACPGLATYEQYF. CDR3 nucleotides: TGTGCCTGTCCGGGACTAGCGACTTACGAGCAGTACTTC.

V is TRBV7-2 and J is TRBJ2-1; maybe TRBD1 (5 bases). V was shortened by 1 base and J by 9 bases, with 13 bases between the two germline ends. Germline V gene lookup returns CDR1 SGHTA and CDR2 FQGNSA. The CDR3 sequence is 14 residues long. CDR3 coding DNA: TGTGCCAGCAGCTTAGAGGCAGGGATCGGTGAGCAGTTCTTC. It specifies CASSLEAGIGEQFF.

The chain carries TRBV21-1 and TRBJ2-7; TRBD2 reflects the table's D call only, with no check against the DNA. TRBV21-1 has pseudogene status. The CDR3 length is 16 residues. The DNA of the CDR3 is TGTGCCAGCAGCTCCCGACTAGCGGGGGTCTCTAACGAGCAGTACTTC. Translating gives CASSSRLAGVSNEQYF.

The DNA for the CDR3 is TGTGCCAGCAGCTCGTACAGGGGGGAGCTGTTTTTT. This gives the protein CASSSYRGELFF. The genes are TRBV7-2 and TRBJ2-2, with a possible D match to TRBD1 (5 bases). The ends were cut back, 4 bases at V and 8 bases at J, with 8 bases in the middle. Germline V CDR1 and CDR2: SGHTA, FQGNSA. The CDR3 contains 12 residues.

This clone appeared a single time. V gene TRBV7-2 combines with J gene TRBJ2-7; D is unresolved. The V gene's germline CDR1 is SGHTA and CDR2 FQGNSA. V was cut by 7 bases and J by 3 bases, with 13 bases left in between. This CDR3 comprises 13 residues. The CDR3 protein is CASTSRDIYEQYF. In DNA form, the CDR3 reads TGTGCCAGCACCTCCCGAGACATCTACGAGCAGTACTTC. Full variable domain (outside the CDR3, taken from reference TRBV7-2 and TRBJ2-7): GAGVSQSPSNKVTEKGKDVELRCDPISGHTALYWYRQSLGQGLEFLIYFQGNSAPDKSGLPSDRFSAERTGGSVSTLTIQRTQQEDSAVYLCASTSRDIYEQYFGPGTRLTVT.

The gene calls are TRBV5-1 and TRBJ2-5; no firm D call. Germline V gene data show CDR1 as SGHRS and CDR2 as YFSETQ. V gave up 4 bases and J gave up 1 base, with 11 bases separating them. This CDR3 contains 14 residues. CDR3 sequence reads: CASSPAAAQETQYF. Written as DNA, the CDR3 is TGCGCCAGCAGCCCGGCGGCGGCCCAAGAGACCCAGTACTTC.

The V call is TRBV5-4, the J call TRBJ1-6; TRBD1 might be the D (5 bases). The CDR3 spans 14 residues. The V gene's germline CDR1 is SGHNT and CDR2 YYREEE (reference sequence). With 6 bases removed from V and 6 bases from J, the gap between germline ends came to 13 bases. This CDR3 is CASTRQGTNSPLHF. The DNA for the CDR3 is TGTGCCAGCACCCGGCAGGGTACTAATTCACCCCTCCACTTT.

The genes are TRBV11-2 and TRBJ2-7; D is possibly TRBD1 (5 bases). Per the germline V gene, CDR1 is SGHAT and CDR2 is FQNNGV. CDR3 length equals 15 residues. Trimming left V 1 base short and J 4 bases short, with 14 bases between. For the CDR3, the DNA is TGTGCCAGCAGCTTAGCTCCGACCCAGGGTTACGAGCAGTACTTC. Protein: CASSLAPTQGYEQYF. Based on the CDR3 plus reference TRBV11-2 and TRBJ2-7, the full variable domain is EAGVAQSPRYKIIEKRQSVAFWCNPISGHATLYWYQQILGQGPKLLIQFQNNGVVDDSQLPKDRFSAERLKGVDSTLKIQPAKLEDSAVYLCASSLAPTQGYEQYFGPGTRLTVT.

This clone has a handful of counts. This chain links TRBV7-9 with TRBJ1-2, with 9 bases that match TRBD1. With V trimmed by 5 bases and J by 3 bases, 10 bases remained unmatched. The CDR3 consists of 16 residues. Germline assignment: CDR1 SEHNR and CDR2 FQNEAQ (reference sequence). In DNA form, the CDR3 reads TGTGCCAGCAGCCTCGGGACAGGGAGATCGCACTATGGCTACACCTTC. This codes for CASSLGTGRSHYGYTF.

The chain is built from TRBV7-2 and TRBJ2-5; the D is unclear. This CDR3 has 11 residues. The V gene lost 4 bases and the J gene lost 2 bases, with 2 bases spanning the gap. The germline CDR1 and CDR2 sequences are SGHTA and FQGNSA. As DNA, the CDR3 is TGTGCCAGCAGCTCGCAAGAGACCCAGTACTTC. It is translated as CASSSQETQYF.

V usage is TRBV21-1 and J usage is TRBJ1-4; the D call of TRBD1 is as the table states it, not checked on the DNA. TRBV21-1 is assigned pseudogene status. The CDR3 sequence is 14 residues long. The CDR3 nucleotides read TGTGCCATAACGACAGGGGAAGAGAATGAAAAACTGTTTTTT. This codes for CAITTGEENEKLFF.